These 10 T cell receptor beta chains were sequenced from one sample in a study of blood T cell repertoires in COVID-19. Here immunoSEQ multiplex PCR was the method, and the copy in TCRdb shows in-frame clones only, minus some. The data show some 80,000 clones, 84% seen once. The material sequenced was peripheral blood. The receptors derive from a man over 45 with acute or convalescent COVID-19.

The J gene is TRBJ2-7, the V gene TRBV10-3; TRBD2 agrees at 11 bases. Germline trimming cut 1 base from V and 1 base from J; bases unmatched to any gene: 15. The germline V gene has CDR1 ENHRY and CDR2 SYGVKD. The CDR3 has 20 amino acids. CDR3 in amino acids: CAISEFGTSGRAAGSYEQYF. The CDR3 DNA reads as TGTGCCATCAGTGAGTTCGGAACTAGCGGGAGAGCCGCCGGTTCCTACGAGCAGTACTTC.

V usage is TRBV3-1 (or the pseudogene TRBV3-2) and J usage is TRBJ1-2; TRBD1 aligns across 7 bases. J gave up 5 bases and V 3 bases, and 6 bases lay outside the gene matches. The CDR3 extends over 14 amino acids. CDR1 LGHDT and CDR2 YNNKEL come from the germline V gene (reference sequence). As DNA, the CDR3 is TGTGCCAGCAGCCAGGAGGACAGGTTTTATGGCTACACCTTC. It translates to CASSQEDRFYGYTF.

J is TRBJ2-7 and V is TRBV29-1; 8 nucleotides align to TRBD1. Germline-derived CDR1 and CDR2 are SQVTM and ANQGSEA. The trim removed 7 bases at V and 3 bases at J, leaving 11 bases unmatched. This CDR3 contains 14 residues. CDR3 bases: TGCAGCGCTGTAATCGGGACAGGTCGCTACGAGCAGTACTTC. This translates into CSAVIGTGRYEQYF.

In its sample, this clone was seen a few times. The chain employs TRBV6-5 and TRBJ1-1; D might be TRBD1 (6 bases). Germline V lookup: CDR1 MNHEY, CDR2 SVGAGI. There are 14 residues in the CDR3. V was clipped by 4 bases and J by 5 bases, with 14 bases between them. The CDR3 loop reads CASSFVQGGTEAFF. The CDR3 region has the DNA TGTGCCAGCAGTTTCGTACAGGGTGGTACTGAAGCTTTCTTT.

The chain is built from TRBV7-9 and TRBJ2-7; D gene uncertain. CDR1 SEHNR and CDR2 FQNEAQ come from the germline V gene (reference sequence). There are 11 residues in the CDR3. The V and J ends lost 2 bases and 4 bases respectively, with 3 bases between them. In nucleotides, the CDR3 is TGTGCCAGCAGCTTACAATACGAGCAGTACTTC. This codes for CASSLQYEQYF.

The chain has TRBV18 and TRBJ2-1; the match to TRBD2 covers 11 bases. The CDR3 is 14 residues long. Unmatched junction bases numbered 6, after V lost 5 bases and J lost 9 bases. Germline V gives CDR1 KGHSH, CDR2 LQKENI. CDR3 region: CASSIAGGPTEQFF. CDR3 sequence (DNA): TGTGCCAGCTCAATAGCGGGAGGGCCTACTGAGCAGTTCTTC.

This clone was seen just once. The J gene is TRBJ2-5, the V gene TRBV7-9; 8 bases map to TRBD2. The V and J ends lost 5 bases and 5 bases, in that order; junction bases with no gene match: 4. The germline V gene has CDR1 SEHNR and CDR2 FQNEAQ (reference sequence). CDR3 length equals 13 residues. The CDR3 reads CASSKAGVETQYF. CDR3 bases: TGTGCCAGCAGCAAAGCGGGAGTGGAGACCCAGTACTTC.

The chain employs TRBV5-1 and TRBJ1-4; 9 bases align to TRBD1. The CDR3 totals 15 residues. V shed 5 bases, J shed 3 bases, and the junction held 5 bases outside the gene matches. The germline CDR1 and CDR2 sequences are SGHRS and YFSETQ. The CDR3 DNA is TGCGCCAGCAGTTACCGGGACAGGGCTAATGAAAAACTGTTTTTT. The encoded protein is CASSYRDRANEKLFF.

The chain employs TRBV29-1 and TRBJ1-1; 8 bases fit TRBD1. The CDR3 is 14 amino acids. The germline CDR1 and CDR2 sequences are SQVTM and ANQGSEA. V was clipped by 3 bases and J by 4 bases; unmatched bases: 7. The CDR3 loop reads CSVDPQGAGTEAFF. DNA for the CDR3: TGCAGCGTTGATCCCCAGGGGGCGGGCACTGAAGCTTTCTTT.

J is TRBJ2-4 and V is TRBV2; D may be TRBD2 (6 bases). CDR1 and CDR2 (germline): SNHLY, FYNNEI. The V end was cut by 11 bases, the J end by 8 bases, with 10 bases between. This CDR3 spans 10 amino acids. CDR3 sequence (DNA): TGTGCCTGGGGGGAGTACATTCAGTACTTC. Protein sequence: CAWGEYIQYF.